This T cell receptor (beta chain) came from a study of molecular identifiers for immune sequencing clone quantification. Study-wide results and limits: Because of identical TCR molecules sharing a barcode, sizes of highly expanded clones could be underestimated. More than 97% of effector molecules, versus under 1% of naive-cell molecules, belonged to clones above 20 RNA copies.

Both previously described methods and listed TCR primers were employed to make bulk TCR libraries. From the PCR reads, TCRdb called clonotypes with MiXCR, one entry per CDR3 protein. The data contain just under 650,000 distinct CDR3 sequences, about 20% of them singletons. This clonotype was found many times. The antigen is undetermined. Naive CD8 libraries used 20,000 to 1,000,000 sorted cells and 10%, 30% or 50% RNA. Germline V gene lookup returns CDR1 SGHDN and CDR2 FVKESK. This CDR3 is 15 amino acids long. With 4 bases removed from V and 4 bases from J, the gap between germline ends came to 15 bases.

The sequence was obtained from a human donor in good health. Some libraries in this study had Jurkat cell RNA spiked in. This chain connects TRBV14 to TRBJ2-3; TRBD1 is a possible D gene (6 bases). Sequencing used naive CD8+ T cells from blood, with Jurkat cell RNA spiked in. Subset here: FACS-sorted CD8+CD4-CCR7+CD45RA+ naive T cells. The CDR3 here is CASSLTRGSADTQYF. CDR3 in DNA: TGTGCCAGCAGCCTAACCAGGGGTAGCGCAGATACGCAGTATTTT.